This is a list of T cell receptor beta chains from one sample in a study of OX40 agonist ivuxolimab in advanced cancers. Sequenced by immunoSEQ multiplex PCR; TCRdb stores in-frame clones only, minus some. Among about 68,000 clones listed, about 83% were seen once. Sequenced material: CD4+ or CD8+ T cells sorted from blood, taken in a trial of the OX40 agonist ivuxolimab. These receptors all come from an adult with an advanced solid tumor such as melanoma, head and neck, liver or kidney cancer. Both conserved end residues are part of each CDR3. The D gene is left open where the match is weak. Expanded clones are given a class, and other clones once, few, many or no size at all.

d_gene	v_gene	abundance	j_gene	CDR3aa	CDR3nt
NA	TRBV14	NA	TRBJ2-7	CASSQDHYEQYF	TGTGCCAGCAGCCAAGATCACTACGAGCAGTACTTC
TRBD2	TRBV6-1	NA	TRBJ2-1	CASSEGGGGLNEQFF	TGTGCCAGCAGTGAAGGAGGCGGGGGTTTGAATGAGCAGTTCTTC
NA	TRBV6-1	NA	TRBJ1-1	CASRPRGRENTEAFF	TGTGCCAGCAGGCCCCGGGGCAGGGAGAACACTGAAGCTTTCTTT
NA	TRBV19	NA	TRBJ2-1	CASSMGGSYNEQFF	TGTGCCAGTAGTATGGGGGGCTCCTACAATGAGCAGTTCTTC
NA	TRBV11-3	NA	TRBJ2-2	CASRPDINTGELFF	TGTGCCAGCAGACCGGACATAAACACCGGGGAGCTGTTTTTT
NA	TRBV25-1	few	TRBJ1-1	CASSESRGGAEAFF	TGTGCCAGCAGCGAATCCCGGGGAGGCGCTGAAGCTTTCTTT
TRBD2	TRBV2	NA	TRBJ2-5	CASSRGLAGSETQYF	TGTGCCAGCAGCCGGGGACTAGCGGGGAGTGAGACCCAGTACTTC
NA	TRBV7-2	NA	TRBJ1-1	CASSSAAGGTEAFF	TGTGCCAGCAGCTCAGCAGCGGGCGGCACTGAAGCTTTCTTT
TRBD1	TRBV7-7	NA	TRBJ2-3	CASSLGQGPLTDTQYF	TGTGCCAGCAGCTTAGGACAGGGTCCCCTCACAGATACGCAGTATTTT
NA	TRBV4-3	NA	TRBJ1-2	CASSRGYGYTF	TGCGCCAGTTCCAGGGGCTATGGCTACACCTTC
NA	TRBV5-1	NA	TRBJ1-6	CASSLEAPGQRTSPLHF	TGCGCCAGCAGCTTGGAGGCGCCGGGACAAAGGACTTCACCCCTCCACTTT
NA	TRBV2	NA	TRBJ1-2	CASTPNYGYTF	TGTGCCAGCACCCCTAACTATGGCTACACCTTC
NA	TRBV28	NA	TRBJ1-4	CASSLGGTNEKLFF	TGTGCCAGCAGTCTAGGGGGTACTAATGAAAAACTGTTTTTT
NA	TRBV10-2	once	TRBJ2-2	CASRPGYTGELFF	TGCGCCAGCAGGCCGGGCTACACCGGGGAGCTGTTTTTT
NA	TRBV6-1	NA	TRBJ1-4	CASSESTGLEKLFF	TGTGCCAGCAGTGAAAGCACAGGGTTGGAAAAACTGTTTTTT
NA	TRBV19	few	TRBJ2-2	CASSIVRGNRRYTGELFF	TGTGCCAGTAGTATAGTACGGGGGAACCGCCGGTACACCGGGGAGCTGTTTTTT
TRBD1	TRBV10-3	NA	TRBJ2-7	CAIKRDRGALDEQYF	TGTGCCATCAAGAGGGACAGGGGAGCCCTAGACGAGCAGTACTTC
NA	TRBV4-1	once	TRBJ1-2	CASSQDSGRANDPANYGYTF	TGCGCCAGCAGCCAAGATTCGGGCAGGGCGAACGACCCTGCTAACTATGGCTACACCTTC
NA	TRBV7-9	NA	TRBJ1-4	CASSYSLRGGTSEKLFF	TGTGCCAGCAGCTACTCTCTTAGGGGGGGTACTAGTGAAAAACTGTTTTTT
TRBD2	TRBV19	NA	TRBJ2-7	CASSRRGERYEQYF	TGTGCCAGTTCGCGGCGGGGGGAGCGGTACGAGCAGTACTTC
NA	TRBV29-1	NA	TRBJ2-7	CSVDGGTRTGEQYF	TGCAGCGTTGATGGTGGCACCCGAACGGGGGAGCAGTACTTC
NA	TRBV6-5	NA	TRBJ1-1	CASRPDGNTEAFF	TGTGCCAGCAGACCGGACGGGAACACTGAAGCTTTCTTT
NA	TRBV14	NA	TRBJ2-5	CASSQDNIEITRETQYF	TGTGCCAGCAGCCAAGATAATATTGAGATAACCCGGGAGACCCAGTACTTC
NA	TRBV18	once	TRBJ1-4	CASSPPGPTNEKLFF	TGTGCCAGCTCACCACCGGGGCCCACTAATGAAAAACTGTTTTTT
TRBD1	TRBV19	NA	TRBJ1-5	CASKGGGDRGPNQPQHF	TGTGCCAGTAAAGGGGGCGGGGACAGGGGGCCTAATCAGCCCCAGCATTTT
TRBD1	TRBV7-9	NA	TRBJ1-5	CASGQGSQPQHF	TGTGCCAGCGGACAGGGCTCTCAGCCCCAGCATTTT
NA	TRBV6-5	NA	TRBJ1-6	CASSSAYNSPLHF	TGTGCCAGCAGTTCGGCCTATAATTCACCCCTCCACTTT
NA	TRBV2	once	TRBJ1-2	CASSEEAGTRYGYTF	TGTGCCAGCAGTGAAGAAGCCGGGACACGCTATGGCTACACCTTC
NA	TRBV7-9	NA	TRBJ2-7	CASSFGEQYF	TGTGCCAGCAGCTTCGGCGAGCAGTACTTC
NA	TRBV12-1	NA	TRBJ1-6	CASSPPGRANPTLPLHF	TGTGCCAGCAGCCCCCCAGGCAGGGCAAATCCTACGCTGCCCCTCCACTTT
NA	TRBV5-1	NA	TRBJ2-5	CASSLGDQETQYF	TGCGCCAGCAGCTTGGGCGACCAAGAGACCCAGTACTTC
NA	TRBV5-1	NA	TRBJ1-2	CASTLDPGATYGYTF	TGCGCCAGCACCTTGGACCCGGGTGCAACCTATGGCTACACCTTC
TRBD2	TRBV10-3	few	TRBJ2-1	CAISAASGDYNEQFF	TGTGCCATCAGTGCGGCTAGCGGAGACTACAATGAGCAGTTCTTC
NA	TRBV6-5	NA	TRBJ2-1	CASTPGLGVEQFF	TGTGCCAGCACCCCGGGGCTAGGCGTTGAGCAGTTCTTC
NA	TRBV28	NA	TRBJ1-2	CASSLANYGYTF	TGTGCCAGCAGCCTAGCTAACTATGGCTACACCTTC
NA	TRBV28	NA	TRBJ1-2	CASSLRGYGYTF	TGTGCCAGCAGTTTGAGGGGTTATGGCTACACCTTC
NA	TRBV2	few	TRBJ1-6	CASSTETDSPLHF	TGTGCCAGCAGCACAGAGACCGATTCACCCCTCCACTTT
NA	TRBV14	NA	TRBJ2-3	CASSPRPTSTDTQYF	TGTGCCAGCAGCCCCCGGCCAACTAGCACAGATACGCAGTATTTT
TRBD1	TRBV5-1	NA	TRBJ1-2	CASSTGTGGIRDYGYTF	TGCGCCAGCAGCACCGGGACAGGGGGCATACGGGACTATGGCTACACCTTC
TRBD2	TRBV6-6	NA	TRBJ2-3	CAITRGGRGTDTQYF	TGTGCCATAACCCGGGGGGGACGGGGGACAGATACGCAGTATTTT
NA	TRBV5-1	once	TRBJ1-5	CASCLRVGQPQHF	TGCGCCAGCTGCCTCAGGGTTGGGCAGCCCCAGCATTTT
TRBD2	TRBV9	NA	TRBJ2-3	CASSVASGGSSSTDTQYF	TGTGCCAGCAGCGTAGCTAGCGGGGGATCTTCTAGCACAGATACGCAGTATTTT
TRBD1	TRBV18	NA	TRBJ2-7	CASSQITGQGASSYEQYF	TGTGCCAGCTCACAAATAACGGGACAGGGGGCGAGCTCCTACGAGCAGTACTTC
NA	TRBV18	NA	TRBJ2-3	CASSSGTGLTDTQYF	TGTGCCAGCTCATCTGGGACGGGACTCACAGATACGCAGTATTTT
NA	TRBV30	NA	TRBJ2-7	CAWSVPGLGEQYF	TGTGCCTGGAGTGTACCGGGCTTAGGGGAGCAGTACTTC
NA	TRBV6-5	NA	TRBJ1-3	CASSYSSLSGNTIYF	TGTGCCAGCAGTTACTCAAGTCTCTCTGGAAACACCATATATTTT